This T cell receptor (beta chain) was identified in a study of cytomegalovirus exposure and HLA in healthy donors. The data were produced by immunoSEQ multiplex PCR, yet TCRdb's version contains in-frame clones alone and is incomplete. The sample includes about 55,000 clones, about 93% of them seen just once. Germline V lookup: CDR1 LNHDA, CDR2 SQIVND (reference sequence). V shed 6 bases and J 4 bases; nucleotides not matched to a gene: 9. The CDR3 sequence is 15 residues long. V is TRBV19 and J is TRBJ2-7, with 10 bases matching TRBD1. Sequenced: PBMCs. The sequence was collected from a man younger than 35 in good health and CMV-seronegative. In nucleotides, the CDR3 is TGTGCCAGTAGGGGGACCGGGACAGGGGTATACGAGCAGTACTTC. It yields the protein CASRGTGTGVYEQYF.